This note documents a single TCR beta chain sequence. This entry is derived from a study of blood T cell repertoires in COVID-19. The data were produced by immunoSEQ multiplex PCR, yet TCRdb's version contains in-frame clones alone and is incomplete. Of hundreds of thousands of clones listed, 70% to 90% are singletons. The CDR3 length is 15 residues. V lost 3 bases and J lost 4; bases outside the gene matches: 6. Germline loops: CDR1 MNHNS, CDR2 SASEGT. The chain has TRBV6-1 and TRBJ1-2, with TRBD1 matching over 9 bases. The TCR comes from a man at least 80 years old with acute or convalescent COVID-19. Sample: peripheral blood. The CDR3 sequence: CASSDAGTGFYGYTF. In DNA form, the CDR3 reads TGTGCCAGCAGTGATGCCGGGACAGGGTTCTATGGCTACACCTTC.